This TCR beta chain came from a study of tumor-infiltrating lymphocytes in primary liver carcinoma. cDNA specific to TCR beta was made from 500 ng of total RNA, with a constant-region primer employed for priming. Three-round nested multiplex PCR performed with slightly modified ARM-PCR produced the TCR beta libraries. Forward primers for TRBV1-TRBV30 and a C-beta reverse primer served the first two PCR rounds, at approximately 10 cycles each. TCRdb redid the calling of the multiplex PCR reads with MiXCR, one entry per CDR3 protein. The sample holds about 200,000 distinct CDR3 sequences; around four fifths are singletons and the top ten take around a sixth. This CDR3 contains 14 residues. Trimming stripped 5 bases from V and 3 bases from J, with 14 bases between. Germline assignment: CDR1 MNHEY and CDR2 SVGAGI. The tissue used was unsorted bulk material of about 20-33 mg. RNA and DNA were co-extracted from it with the AllPrep DNA/RNA mini kit. Through surgical resection, the patients' primary liver carcinoma was treated. At sampling, these chronic HBV carriers had received no treatment. Separate regions, five per tumor, were sampled.

Whole-study findings and limits: Whereas tumor region pairs overlapped more, tumor-adjacent and tumor-blood pairs overlapped less.

Of note for this clonotype: Its target is not known. Because it lacks the conserved phenylalanine or tryptophan at the end, this CDR3 is likely a read error.

The TCR was taken from a middle-aged man with primary liver carcinoma and hepatitis B virus infection. The sequenced sample was tumor tissue from primary liver carcinoma. The V and J genes are TRBV6-5 and TRBJ2-7; TRBD2 is a possible D gene (6 bases). The CDR3 region is CASSPGGGRYEQYI. The CDR3 DNA reads TGTGCCAGCAGTCCTGGGGGAGGACGCTACGAGCAGTACATC.